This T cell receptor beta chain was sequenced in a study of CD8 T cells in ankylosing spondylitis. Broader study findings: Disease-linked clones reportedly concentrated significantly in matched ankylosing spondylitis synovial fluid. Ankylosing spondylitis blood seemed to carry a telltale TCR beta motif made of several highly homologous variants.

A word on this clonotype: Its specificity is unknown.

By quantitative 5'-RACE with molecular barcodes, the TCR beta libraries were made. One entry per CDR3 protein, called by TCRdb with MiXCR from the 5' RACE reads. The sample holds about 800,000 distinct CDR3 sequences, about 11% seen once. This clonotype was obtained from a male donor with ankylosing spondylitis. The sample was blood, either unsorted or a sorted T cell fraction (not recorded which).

This CDR3 reads CASSQQGAPGEKLFF. CDR3 DNA: TGCGCCAGCAGCCAGCAGGGGGCGCCGGGAGAAAAACTGTTTTTT. The chain carries TRBV4-3 and TRBJ1-4; TRBD1 matches 8 bases. The length of the CDR3 is 15 residues. In germline, CDR1 is LGHNA, CDR2 YSLEER. The ends lost 3 bases at V and 8 bases at J; junction bases unmatched: 8.